This TCR beta chain was documented in a study of identical twins. Study results and limitations: Diverse VJ usage suggested most zero-insertion clonotypes were not invariant T cells. Among out-of-frame alpha sequences shared by twins, low generation probability occurred in excess. Abundant beta clonotypes from cord blood bore fewer insertions; memory repertoires lacked this pattern.

CDR3 size: 14 residues. J lost 3 bases, V lost 2 bases, and 2 bases had no gene match. Germline V lookup: CDR1 SGHRS, CDR2 YFSETQ. For this clonotype: Its target is not known.

A universal primer site was created by template switching, with the cDNA bearing unique molecular identifiers. TCRdb redid the calling of the 5' RACE reads with MiXCR, one entry per CDR3 protein. The table shows 400,000 to 550,000 distinct CDR3 sequences, with roughly 13% occurring only once. These records were also assigned to another study, of yellow fever vaccine responses in identical twins.

The genes are TRBV5-1 and TRBJ2-7; 10 positions agree with TRBD2. This clonotype was obtained from a woman in her late teens or twenties in good health. Material for sequencing was CD4+ T cells sorted from blood. In nucleotides, the CDR3 is TGCGCCAGCAGCTTCATAGCGGGGGGCTACGAGCAGTACTTC. It translates to CASSFIAGGYEQYF.